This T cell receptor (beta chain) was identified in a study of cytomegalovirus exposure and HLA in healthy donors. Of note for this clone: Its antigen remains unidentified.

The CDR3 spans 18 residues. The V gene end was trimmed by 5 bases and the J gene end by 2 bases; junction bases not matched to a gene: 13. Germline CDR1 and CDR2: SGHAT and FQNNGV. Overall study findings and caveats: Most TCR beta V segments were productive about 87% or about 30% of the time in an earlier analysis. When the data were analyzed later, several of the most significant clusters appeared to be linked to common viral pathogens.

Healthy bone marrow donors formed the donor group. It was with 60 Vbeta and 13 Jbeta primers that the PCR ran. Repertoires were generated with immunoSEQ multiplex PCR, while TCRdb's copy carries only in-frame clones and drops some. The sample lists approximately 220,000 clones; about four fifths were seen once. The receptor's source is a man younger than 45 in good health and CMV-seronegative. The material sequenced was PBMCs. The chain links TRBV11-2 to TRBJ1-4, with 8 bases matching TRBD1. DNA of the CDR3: TGTGCCAGCAGCCGGACAGGGTTTAGCTTTAGGACTAATGAAAAACTGTTTTTT. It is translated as CASSRTGFSFRTNEKLFF.